The next 18 T cell receptor beta chains were all read from a single sample in a study of CD8 T cells in Susac syndrome. When the RNA was reverse transcribed, random hexamers were used with an input of roughly 0.5 to 1 ug. A single record per CDR3 protein comes from TCRdb applying MiXCR to the immunoSEQ multiplex PCR reads. The repertoire holds 170,000 or so distinct CDR3 sequences, with roughly 95% as singletons. Sample: CD8+ T cells from PBMCs. The receptors here all came from a human donor with multiple sclerosis.

This sequence joins TRBV5-4 and TRBJ2-1; 7 bases map to TRBD2. Trimming took 6 bases from V and 8 from J; bases not matched to a gene: 11. The CDR3 totals 14 residues. Germline V gene lookup returns CDR1 SGHNT and CDR2 YYREEE (reference sequence). This CDR3 is CASTLQAGDYEQFF. DNA of the CDR3: TGTGCCAGCACCCTCCAGGCGGGGGACTATGAGCAGTTCTTC.

The V call is TRBV27, the J call TRBJ1-1; D remains unclear. Germline V CDR1 and CDR2: MNHEY, SMNVEV (reference sequence). V was pared by 5 bases and J by 5 bases, with 15 bases between. CDR3 length: 14 residues. As DNA, the CDR3 is TGTGCCAGCAGTCCCGCCGGGGTATGGACTGAAGCTTTCTTT. It yields the protein CASSPAGVWTEAFF.

The count of this clonotype is one. This chain uses TRBV27 with TRBJ1-5; D gene unclear. This CDR3 is built from 13 residues. Germline V CDR1 and CDR2: MNHEY, SMNVEV (reference sequence). Trimming removed 3 bases from V and 5 bases from J, with 8 bases in between. The CDR3 sequence: CASSFVRDQPQHF. CDR3 nucleotides: TGTGCCAGCAGTTTCGTAAGGGATCAGCCCCAGCATTTT.

The J gene is TRBJ1-2, the V gene TRBV14; no clear D. Trimming pared 1 base from V and 7 bases from J, leaving 16 bases between. In germline, CDR1 is SGHDN, CDR2 FVKESK. CDR3 length: 15 amino acids. Here the CDR3 DNA reads TGTGCCAGCAGCCAAGTGTCCCGTACACTGCTTGGCTACACCTTC. Protein sequence: CASSQVSRTLLGYTF.

The chain combines TRBV10-3 with TRBJ2-1, with TRBD2 as a possible D gene (6 bases). Trimming cost V 10 bases and J 2 bases, with 15 bases left between them. Looked up from germline, CDR1 is ENHRY and CDR2 is SYGVKD. The CDR3 runs to 14 residues. The CDR3 coding sequence is TGTGCCACCTTAGCGGAGAGGGCCTACAATGAGCAGTTCTTC. As protein: CATLAERAYNEQFF.

As concerns this clonotype: One end of the junction is discordant with germline, which a read error may explain. The gene calls are TRBV7-3 and TRBJ2-3; D is possibly TRBD1 (7 bases). This CDR3 contains 14 residues. CDR1 is SGHTA and CDR2 is FQGTGA in the germline V gene. As DNA, the CDR3 is TGTGCCAGCAGCTCAAGACTAGGGGGCGATACACAGTATTTT. Translation gives CASSSRLGGDTQYF.

The CDR3 DNA reads as TGCAGTGCTGGCCCCTTGCGGGGTAGCACAGATACGCAGTATTTT. This translates into CSAGPLRGSTDTQYF. V usage is TRBV20-1 and J usage is TRBJ2-3; D may be TRBD2 (6 bases). Germline CDR1 is DFQATT and CDR2 is SNEGSKA (reference sequence). The CDR3 is made up of 15 amino acids. The V and J ends lost 5 bases and 0 bases respectively, with 15 bases between them.

This chain links TRBV7-9 with TRBJ1-2; D gene unclear. Germline CDR1 is SEHNR and CDR2 is FQNEAQ (reference sequence). Trimming cost V 0 bases and J 2 bases, with 10 bases left between them. The CDR3 loop spans 15 amino acids. The CDR3 reads CASSLAGQENYGYTF. DNA for the CDR3: TGTGCCAGCAGCTTAGCAGGGCAGGAGAACTATGGCTACACCTTC.

The gene calls are TRBV29-1 and TRBJ1-1; a weak D match, TRBD1 (6 bases). Germline V gene lookup returns CDR1 SQVTM and CDR2 ANQGSEA. This CDR3 region has 12 residues. V lost 7 bases to trimming and J lost 6 bases, with 15 bases between them. The CDR3 loop reads CSATTGMAEAFF. CDR3 bases: TGCAGCGCGACGACAGGAATGGCTGAAGCTTTCTTT.

The chain is built from TRBV9 and TRBJ2-5; possibly TRBD1 for D (6 bases). The CDR3 loop spans 13 amino acids. Trimming removed 3 bases from V and 3 bases from J, with 9 bases in between. CDR1 SGDLS and CDR2 YYNGEE come from the germline V gene. The CDR3 DNA is TGTGCCAGCAGCGCACAGGGCGAAGAGACCCAGTACTTC. It codes for CASSAQGEETQYF.

This clonotype was recorded a few times. The rearrangement uses TRBV28 and TRBJ2-7; D gene unclear. CDR1 is MDHEN, CDR2 SYDVKM, per germline. V lost 3 bases to trimming and J lost 1 base, with 7 bases between them. The length of the CDR3 is 13 residues. CDR3 DNA: TGTGCCAGCAGTTTGCCCTCTTCCTACGAGCAGTACTTC. It yields the protein CASSLPSSYEQYF.

This clonotype was observed a single time. V and J are TRBV2 and TRBJ2-3, with D perhaps TRBD2 (5 bases). Trimming removed 7 bases at V and 0 bases at J, with 8 bases between. Germline lookup yields CDR1 SNHLY and CDR2 FYNNEI. The CDR3 totals 13 residues. As DNA, the CDR3 is TGTGCCAGCAAAAGGACTAGCACAGATACGCAGTATTTT. It encodes CASKRTSTDTQYF.

The chain links TRBV27 to TRBJ1-6; D gene ambiguous. Deletions cut 3 bases from V and 9 bases from J, with 9 bases between. The CDR3 sequence is 13 residues long. Germline CDR1 is MNHEY and CDR2 is SMNVEV (reference sequence). Here the CDR3 reads CASSLTPRSPLHF. CDR3 DNA sequence: TGTGCCAGCAGTTTGACCCCCCGTTCACCCCTCCACTTT.

The chain uses TRBV9 and TRBJ2-3; TRBD1 or TRBD2 may be the D gene (5 bases each). This CDR3 is 16 amino acids long. CDR1 is SGDLS and CDR2 is YYNGEE in the germline V gene. With 0 bases removed from V and 5 bases from J, the gap between germline ends came to 16 bases. In DNA form, the CDR3 reads TGTGCCAGCAGCGTAGGGTGGGGGAGCTTGGGAGATACGCAGTATTTT. Residues: CASSVGWGSLGDTQYF.

This chain joins TRBV15 and TRBJ1-1; D gene uncertain. V lost 3 bases and J 4 bases, leaving 9 bases between the germline ends. This CDR3 contains 13 residues. The germline V gene has CDR1 LNHNV and CDR2 YYDKDF (reference sequence). CDR3 in amino acids: CATSSGFGTEAFF. CDR3 in DNA: TGTGCCACCAGCAGTGGTTTCGGCACTGAAGCTTTCTTT.

The chain uses TRBV20-1 and TRBJ2-7; 8 nucleotides match TRBD2. J gave up 2 bases and V 3 bases, and 0 bases lay outside the gene matches. Germline V gene data show CDR1 as DFQATT and CDR2 as SNEGSKA (reference sequence). The CDR3 sequence is 12 residues long. This chain's CDR3 is CSASGRAYEQYF. CDR3 in DNA: TGCAGTGCTAGCGGGAGGGCCTACGAGCAGTACTTC.

The chain has TRBV7-7 and TRBJ2-1; TRBD2 is a possible D gene (6 bases). Germline CDR1 reads SSHAT; CDR2 reads FNYEAQ (reference sequence). V lost 5 bases to trimming and J lost 0 bases, with 11 bases between them. The CDR3 has 15 residues. This CDR3 is CASSRGKSSYNEQFF. CDR3 sequence (DNA): TGTGCCAGCAGCCGGGGGAAAAGCTCCTACAATGAGCAGTTCTTC.

J is TRBJ1-6 and V is TRBV27; D perhaps matches TRBD1 (5 bases). CDR3 length: 11 residues. The V gene lost 8 bases and the J gene lost 8 bases, with 7 bases spanning the gap. CDR1 and CDR2 (germline): MNHEY, SMNVEV (reference sequence). The CDR3 reads CASGGYSPLHF. The CDR3 nucleotides are TGTGCCAGCGGGGGGTATTCACCCCTCCACTTT.